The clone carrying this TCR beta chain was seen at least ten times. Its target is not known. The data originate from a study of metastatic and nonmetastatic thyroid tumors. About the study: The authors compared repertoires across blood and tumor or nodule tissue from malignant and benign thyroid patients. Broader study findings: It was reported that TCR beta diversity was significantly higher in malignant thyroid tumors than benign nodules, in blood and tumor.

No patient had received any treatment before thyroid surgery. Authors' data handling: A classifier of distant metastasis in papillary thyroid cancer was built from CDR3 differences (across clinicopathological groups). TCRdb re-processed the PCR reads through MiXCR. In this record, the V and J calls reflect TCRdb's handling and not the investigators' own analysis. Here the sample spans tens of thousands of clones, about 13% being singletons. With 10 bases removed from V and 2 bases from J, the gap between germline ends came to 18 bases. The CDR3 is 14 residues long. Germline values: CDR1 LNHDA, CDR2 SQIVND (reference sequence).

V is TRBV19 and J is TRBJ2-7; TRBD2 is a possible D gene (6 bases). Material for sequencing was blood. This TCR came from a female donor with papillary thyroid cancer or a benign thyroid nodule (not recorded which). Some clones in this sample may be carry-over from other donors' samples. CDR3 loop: CATPPGGGTYEQYF. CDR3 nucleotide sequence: TGTGCCACTCCTCCGGGTGGAGGGACCTACGAGCAGTACTTC.